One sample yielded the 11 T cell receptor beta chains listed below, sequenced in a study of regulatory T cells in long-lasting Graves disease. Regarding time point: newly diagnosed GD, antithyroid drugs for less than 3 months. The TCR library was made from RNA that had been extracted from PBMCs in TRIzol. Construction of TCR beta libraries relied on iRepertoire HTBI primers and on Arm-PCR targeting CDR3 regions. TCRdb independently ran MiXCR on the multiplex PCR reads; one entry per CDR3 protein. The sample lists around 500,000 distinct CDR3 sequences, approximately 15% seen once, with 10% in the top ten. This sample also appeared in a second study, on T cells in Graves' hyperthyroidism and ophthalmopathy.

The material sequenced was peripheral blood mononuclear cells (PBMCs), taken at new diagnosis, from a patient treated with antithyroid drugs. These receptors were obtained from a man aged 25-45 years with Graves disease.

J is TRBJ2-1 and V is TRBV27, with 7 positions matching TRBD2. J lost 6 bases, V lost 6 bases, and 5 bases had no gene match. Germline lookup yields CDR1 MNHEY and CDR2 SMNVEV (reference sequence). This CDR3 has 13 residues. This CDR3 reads CASSQTSANEQFF. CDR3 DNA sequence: TGTGCCAGCAGCCAAACTAGCGCCAATGAGCAGTTCTTC.

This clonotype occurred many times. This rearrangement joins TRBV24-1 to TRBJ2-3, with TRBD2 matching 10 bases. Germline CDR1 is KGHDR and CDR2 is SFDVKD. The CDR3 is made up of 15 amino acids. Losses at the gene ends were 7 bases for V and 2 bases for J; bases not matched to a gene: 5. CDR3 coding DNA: TGTGCCACCAGCCTCAGCGGGAGGGTCACAGATACGCAGTATTTT. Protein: CATSLSGRVTDTQYF.

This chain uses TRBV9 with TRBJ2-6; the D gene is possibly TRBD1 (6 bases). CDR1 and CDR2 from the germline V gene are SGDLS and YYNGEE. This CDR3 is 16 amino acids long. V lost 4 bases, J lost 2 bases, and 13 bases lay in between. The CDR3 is CASSPWGRPGANVLTF. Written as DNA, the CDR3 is TGTGCCAGCAGCCCTTGGGGGCGACCTGGGGCCAACGTCCTGACTTTC.

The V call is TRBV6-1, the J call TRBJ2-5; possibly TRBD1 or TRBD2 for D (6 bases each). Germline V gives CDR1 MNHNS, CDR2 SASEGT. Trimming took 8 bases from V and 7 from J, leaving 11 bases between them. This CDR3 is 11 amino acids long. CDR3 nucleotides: TGTGCCAGCGAGGGGGGCGGGACCCAGTACTTC. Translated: CASEGGGTQYF.

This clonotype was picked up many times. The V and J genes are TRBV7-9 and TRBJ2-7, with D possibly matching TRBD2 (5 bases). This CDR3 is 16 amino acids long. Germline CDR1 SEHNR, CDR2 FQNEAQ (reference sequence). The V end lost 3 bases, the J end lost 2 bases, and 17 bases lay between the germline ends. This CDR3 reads CASSFITGYSTYEQYF. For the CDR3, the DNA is TGTGCCAGCAGCTTTATCACGGGGTATTCGACCTACGAGCAGTACTTC.

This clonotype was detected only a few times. The CDR3 nucleotides read TGTGCCAGCAGAACCGACCGCAATGAGCAGTTCTTC. Translation: CASRTDRNEQFF. V gene TRBV7-8 combines with J gene TRBJ2-1; D gene ambiguous. Trimming removed 6 bases at V and 6 bases at J, with 9 bases between. CDR3 size: 12 residues. The germline V gene has CDR1 SGHVS and CDR2 FQNEAQ.

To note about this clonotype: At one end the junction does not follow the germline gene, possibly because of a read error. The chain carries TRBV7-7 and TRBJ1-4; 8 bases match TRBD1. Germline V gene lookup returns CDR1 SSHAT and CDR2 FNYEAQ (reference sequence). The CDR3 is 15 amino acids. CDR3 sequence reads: CASSSQGAANEKLFF. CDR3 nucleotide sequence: TGTGCTAGCAGCTCCCAGGGGGCCGCTAATGAAAAACTGTTTTTT.

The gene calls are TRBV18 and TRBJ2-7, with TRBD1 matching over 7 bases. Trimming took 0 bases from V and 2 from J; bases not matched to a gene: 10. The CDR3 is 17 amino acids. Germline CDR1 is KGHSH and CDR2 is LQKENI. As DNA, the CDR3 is TGTGCCAGCTCACCACCTTGGAGACAGGGTGGGGCCTACGAGCAGTACTTC. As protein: CASSPPWRQGGAYEQYF.

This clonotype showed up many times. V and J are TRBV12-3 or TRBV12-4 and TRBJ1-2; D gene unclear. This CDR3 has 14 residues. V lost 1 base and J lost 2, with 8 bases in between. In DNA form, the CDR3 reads TGTGCCAGCAGTTTAGGTTGGGGAAACTATGGCTACACCTTC. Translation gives CASSLGWGNYGYTF.

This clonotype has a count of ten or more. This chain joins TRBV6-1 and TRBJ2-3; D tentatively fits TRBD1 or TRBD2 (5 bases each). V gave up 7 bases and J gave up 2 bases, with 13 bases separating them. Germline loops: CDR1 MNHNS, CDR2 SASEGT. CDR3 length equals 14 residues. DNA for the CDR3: TGTGCCAGCACACCGGGACGGGTCACAGATACGCAGTATTTT. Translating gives CASTPGRVTDTQYF.

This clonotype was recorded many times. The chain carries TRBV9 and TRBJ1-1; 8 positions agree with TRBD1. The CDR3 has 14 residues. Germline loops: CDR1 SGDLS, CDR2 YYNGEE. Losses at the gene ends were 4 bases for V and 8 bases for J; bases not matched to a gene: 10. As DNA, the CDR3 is TGTGCCAGCAGCTGGACAGGGACAAATTCGGAAGCTTTCTTT. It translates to CASSWTGTNSEAFF.